This T cell receptor beta chain was sequenced during a study of beta chain features in type 1 diabetes. Study-wide results and caveats: Moderately but significantly shorter TCRB CDR3s were found in Type 1 diabetes patients in all four CD4+ subsets.

As concerns this clone: Its antigen is currently unknown.

This CDR3 region has 16 residues. V lost 5 bases and J lost 7; bases outside the gene matches: 15. In germline, CDR1 is SGHTA, CDR2 FQGNSA. The investigators reverse transcribed all of the isolated RNA, so they sequenced expressed TCRB transcripts. The protocol was immunoSEQ multiplex PCR, while the TCRdb copy is restricted to in-frame clones and leaves out a portion. The sample lists 150,000 to 190,000 clones, 10% occurring once. By way of CD45RO/CCR7/CD25/CD127/CD95/CD27, the CD4+ regulatory, stem cell-like memory, central memory and naive cells were sorted. The rearrangement uses TRBV7-2 and TRBJ2-7, with TRBD2 matching over 9 bases. The TCR was taken from a man aged 25-40 years with type 1 diabetes. Specimen: central memory CD4+ T cells from blood. This chain's CDR3 is CASSPSLLAGLGEQYF. CDR3 DNA sequence: TGTGCCAGCAGCCCCAGCCTACTAGCGGGTCTGGGGGAGCAGTACTTC.